Sequencing of this T cell receptor (beta chain) was carried out in a study of CD8+ T cells in alopecia areata. Background on the study: Scoring of severity for treated patients was based on percentage of affected scalp area.

Trimming left V 0 bases short and J 4 bases short, with 9 bases between. The germline CDR1 and CDR2 sequences are SGHTA and FQGNSA. This CDR3 is built from 14 residues. RNA, once extracted, was reverse transcribed into cDNA for use as the sequencing template. TCRdb's copy holds only in-frame clones and misses some; the assay was immunoSEQ multiplex PCR. This sample carries about 200,000 clones, more than 45% of them seen once, and the ten largest clones take 5.5%. Treatment described: oral pan-JAK inhibitor, 5-10 mg twice daily. Individuals with alopecia areata gave both lesional scalp punch biopsies and peripheral blood for collection.

The material was CD4+ T cells sorted from blood, obtained at week 24, from a patient treated with tofacitinib. This TCR came from a human donor with alopecia areata. The rearrangement links TRBV7-2 to TRBJ2-5; D gene uncertain. CDR3 protein: CASSLAASGETQYF. The CDR3, as DNA: TGTGCCAGCAGCTTAGCGGCGTCTGGAGAGACCCAGTACTTC.